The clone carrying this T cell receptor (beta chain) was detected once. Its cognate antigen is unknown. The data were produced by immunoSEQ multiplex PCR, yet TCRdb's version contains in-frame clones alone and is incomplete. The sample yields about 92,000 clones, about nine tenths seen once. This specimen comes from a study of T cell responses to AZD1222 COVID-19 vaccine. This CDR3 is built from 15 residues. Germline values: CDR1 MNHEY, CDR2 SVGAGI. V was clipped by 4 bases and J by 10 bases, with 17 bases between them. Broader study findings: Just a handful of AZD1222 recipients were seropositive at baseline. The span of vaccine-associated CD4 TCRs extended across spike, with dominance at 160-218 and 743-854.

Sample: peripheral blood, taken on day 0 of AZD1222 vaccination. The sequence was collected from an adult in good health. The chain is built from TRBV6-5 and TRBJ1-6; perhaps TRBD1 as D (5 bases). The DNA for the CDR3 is TGTGCCAGCAGTTCCTGGGACCATCGAACGTCACCCCTCCACTTT. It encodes CASSSWDHRTSPLHF.